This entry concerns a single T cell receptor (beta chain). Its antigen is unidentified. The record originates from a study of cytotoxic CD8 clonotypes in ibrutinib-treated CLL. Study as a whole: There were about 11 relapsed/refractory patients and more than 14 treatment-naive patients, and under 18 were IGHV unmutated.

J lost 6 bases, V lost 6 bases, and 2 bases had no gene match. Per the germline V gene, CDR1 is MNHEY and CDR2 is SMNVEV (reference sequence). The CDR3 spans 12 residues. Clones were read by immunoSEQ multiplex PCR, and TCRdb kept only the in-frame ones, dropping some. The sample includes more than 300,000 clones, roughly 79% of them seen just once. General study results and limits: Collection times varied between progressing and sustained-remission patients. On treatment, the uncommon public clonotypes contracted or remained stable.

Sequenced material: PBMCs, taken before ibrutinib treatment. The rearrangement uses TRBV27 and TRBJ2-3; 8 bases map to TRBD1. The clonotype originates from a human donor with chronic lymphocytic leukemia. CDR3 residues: CASRRDRDTQYF. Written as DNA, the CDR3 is TGTGCCAGCAGAAGGGACAGGGATACGCAGTATTTT.